The 14 T cell receptor beta chains below were found in one sample sequenced in a study of shared clonotypes between healthy human individuals. Generated by immunoSEQ multiplex PCR, the TCRdb table keeps only in-frame clones and is missing some. The table shows roughly 1,500,000 clones, with 95% to 99% occurring only once. The sequencing sample was made of naive CD4+ T cells sorted from blood. Noted subset: CD45RA+ positively selected. The source of these receptors is a man aged 30-40 years in good health.

The chain is built from TRBV4-3 and TRBJ2-7; no definite D call. Germline V CDR1 and CDR2: LGHNA, YSLEER. CDR3 size: 16 residues. V was clipped by 0 bases and J by 4 bases, with 16 bases between them. Here the CDR3 DNA reads TGCGCCAGCAGCCAAGATTCGGCTCTAGTCCCATACGAGCAGTACTTC. Translated: CASSQDSALVPYEQYF.

This rearrangement joins TRBV9 to TRBJ2-7; D gene uncertain. CDR3 length equals 13 residues. CDR1 and CDR2 (germline): SGDLS, YYNGEE. The V end was cut by 0 bases, the J end by 4 bases, with 8 bases between. The DNA for the CDR3 is TGTGCCAGCAGCGTAGACGGGTGGTACGAGCAGTACTTC. It yields the protein CASSVDGWYEQYF.

The chain has TRBV7-2 and TRBJ2-3; D is uncertain. V gave up 5 bases and J gave up 6 bases, with 12 bases separating them. Germline V lookup: CDR1 SGHTA, CDR2 FQGNSA. This CDR3 contains 13 residues. CDR3 DNA sequence: TGTGCCAGCAGCAAAAGAGGTTGGGATACGCAGTATTTT. Translated: CASSKRGWDTQYF. The whole variable domain, remainder taken from reference TRBV7-2 and TRBJ2-3, is GAGVSQSPSNKVTEKGKDVELRCDPISGHTALYWYRQSLGQGLEFLIYFQGNSAPDKSGLPSDRFSAERTGGSVSTLTIQRTQQEDSAVYLCASSKRGWDTQYFGPGTRLTVL.

A remark on this clone: This sample also contains other DNA sequences that code for the same CDR3. This chain links TRBV6-6 with TRBJ2-5; D is uncertain. Germline V gene data show CDR1 as MNHNY and CDR2 as SVGAGI (reference sequence). The CDR3 totals 12 residues. Trimming pared 5 bases from V and 1 base from J, leaving 5 bases between. Written as DNA, the CDR3 is TGTGCCAGCAGTAGGCCCCAAGAGACCCAGTACTTC. This codes for CASSRPQETQYF.

This rearrangement joins TRBV11-2 to TRBJ2-7; D remains unclear. The germline CDR1 and CDR2 sequences are SGHAT and FQNNGV. Trimming took off 7 bases at V and 6 bases at J, with 13 bases between the two ends. This CDR3 contains 12 residues. CDR3 protein: CASIPYVGEQYF. The CDR3 bases are TGTGCCAGCATACCATACGTCGGCGAGCAGTACTTC.

This clone has only one observation. This chain joins TRBV18 and TRBJ2-7, with D hard to call. Trimming stripped 3 bases from V and 2 bases from J, with 14 bases between. CDR1 is KGHSH, CDR2 LQKENI, per germline. CDR3 length equals 15 residues. Here the CDR3 DNA reads TGTGCCAGCTCACCGGGCAGCCAGGTTGCCTACGAGCAGTACTTC. Translated, it gives CASSPGSQVAYEQYF.

This sequence joins TRBV9 and TRBJ2-7; a weak D match, TRBD2 (6 bases). CDR3 length: 17 residues. V lost 0 bases, J lost 4 bases, and 20 bases lay in between. Germline CDR1 SGDLS, CDR2 YYNGEE. The CDR3, as DNA: TGTGCCAGCAGCGTAGTTCGGTACCCTAGGGAGGATTACGAGCAGTACTTC. Residues: CASSVVRYPREDYEQYF. The variable domain in full, with the rest retrieved from reference TRBV9 and TRBJ2-7, is DSGVTQTPKHLITATGQRVTLRCSPRSGDLSVYWYQQSLDQGLQFLIQYYNGEERAKGNILERFSAQQFPDLHSELNLSSLELGDSALYFCASSVVRYPREDYEQYFGPGTRLTVT.

The chain is built from TRBV18 and TRBJ2-6, with unresolved D. The CDR3 totals 13 residues. Germline values: CDR1 KGHSH, CDR2 LQKENI. Between the trimmed V and J ends, which lost 5 bases and 4 bases, there was a span of 6 bases. CDR3 DNA: TGTGCCAGCTCAGAGAAGGGGGCCAACGTCCTGACTTTC. It specifies CASSEKGANVLTF.

A remark on this clone: This CDR3 is also generated by other DNA sequences in the sample. The V gene is TRBV9, the J gene TRBJ2-7; weak D call: TRBD2 (6 bases). The germline gives CDR1 SGDLS, CDR2 YYNGEE. V was cut by 0 bases and J by 2 bases, with 9 bases left in between. The CDR3 has 14 amino acids. The DNA of the CDR3 is TGTGCCAGCAGCGTAGCGGGGGAAACCTACGAGCAGTACTTC. Its protein product is CASSVAGETYEQYF.

The chain employs TRBV30 and TRBJ2-7, with D unclear. Germline V gene sequence: CDR1 GTSNPN, CDR2 SVGIG (reference sequence). This CDR3 is built from 14 residues. Between the trimmed V and J ends, which lost 0 bases and 3 bases, there was a span of 12 bases. CDR3 sequence (DNA): TGTGCCTGGAGTGTATCCAGTTACGGCTACGAGCAGTACTTC. Encoded protein: CAWSVSSYGYEQYF.

CDR3 sequence: CASSSTGRGYTF. The CDR3, as DNA: TGTGCCAGCAGCTCCACAGGGAGGGGCTACACCTTC. V gene TRBV14 combines with J gene TRBJ1-2; possible D gene TRBD1, 6 bases. In germline, CDR1 is SGHDN, CDR2 FVKESK. The V end was cut by 5 bases, the J end by 8 bases, with 12 bases between. The CDR3 runs to 12 residues.

The chain combines TRBV9 with TRBJ1-2; D is uncertain. The CDR3 sequence is 14 residues long. From germline, CDR1 is SGDLS and CDR2 YYNGEE. V was pared by 0 bases and J by 2 bases, with 8 bases between. The CDR3 sequence is CASSVDVGNYGYTF. CDR3 DNA sequence: TGTGCCAGCAGCGTAGATGTAGGGAACTATGGCTACACCTTC.

The rearrangement joins TRBV7-9 to TRBJ2-2; 8 nucleotides align to TRBD2. V was clipped by 8 bases and J by 6 bases; unmatched bases: 8. This CDR3 spans 14 amino acids. From germline, CDR1 is SEHNR and CDR2 FQNEAQ (reference sequence). CDR3 coding DNA: TGTGCCAGCGGTCTAGCGGGTGAGGCCGGGGAGCTGTTTTTT. This gives the protein CASGLAGEAGELFF.

The chain joins TRBV18 to TRBJ2-4; D ambiguous. The CDR3 totals 12 residues. Germline V gene data show CDR1 as KGHSH and CDR2 as LQKENI. V dropped 6 bases and J dropped 7 bases, with 10 bases sitting between them. DNA of the CDR3: TGTGCCAGCTCCCCCGATGGGAACATTCAGTACTTC. Translating gives CASSPDGNIQYF.